This T cell receptor (beta chain) emerged from a study of blood T cell repertoires in COVID-19. Study at large: Collection of acute and convalescent COVID-19 samples took place in the United States, Italy and Spain. Sources were T cells, B-cell-depleted T cells, or PBMCs; the material itself was cDNA or gDNA.

The CDR3 is 15 residues long. Trimming cost V 4 bases and J 7 bases; bases outside gene matches: 6. Germline assignment: CDR1 SGHRS and CDR2 YFSETQ. Original analysis: Reference gene primer amplification in the assay estimated nucleated cell counts. Assay used: immunoSEQ multiplex PCR; TCRdb lists only in-frame clones, some missing. V, J and clone size reflect that table, while D and trimming were determined from the DNA. This sample has approximately 70,000 clones; over 75% occur once, and the top ten carry approximately 7%. There are a few counts of this clone. The clonotype comes from a man aged 45-65 years with active COVID-19. The sample consisted of peripheral blood. The rearrangement links TRBV5-1 to TRBJ1-6; 9 nucleotides line up with TRBD1. This CDR3 is CASSLEGQGNSPLHF. The CDR3 DNA sequence: TGCGCCAGCAGCCTGGAAGGACAGGGGAATTCACCCCTCCACTTT.